The clone carrying this T cell receptor beta chain was picked up a small number of times. The sample belongs to a study of blood T cell repertoires in COVID-19. Sequencing used immunoSEQ multiplex PCR; TCRdb keeps in-frame clones, though not all of them. The sample records around 100,000 clones, almost 80% being singletons. From germline, CDR1 is MNHEY and CDR2 SVGAGI. CDR3 length: 14 amino acids. The V end was cut by 11 bases, the J end by 7 bases, with 21 bases between. The chain links TRBV6-5 to TRBJ1-3; TRBD1 might be the D (6 bases). The sample consisted of peripheral blood. This sequence originates from an older woman with acute or convalescent COVID-19. The DNA for the CDR3 is TGTGCCGGACAGCCTGACGGACAAGGGAACACCATATATTTT. Translated, it gives CAGQPDGQGNTIYF.